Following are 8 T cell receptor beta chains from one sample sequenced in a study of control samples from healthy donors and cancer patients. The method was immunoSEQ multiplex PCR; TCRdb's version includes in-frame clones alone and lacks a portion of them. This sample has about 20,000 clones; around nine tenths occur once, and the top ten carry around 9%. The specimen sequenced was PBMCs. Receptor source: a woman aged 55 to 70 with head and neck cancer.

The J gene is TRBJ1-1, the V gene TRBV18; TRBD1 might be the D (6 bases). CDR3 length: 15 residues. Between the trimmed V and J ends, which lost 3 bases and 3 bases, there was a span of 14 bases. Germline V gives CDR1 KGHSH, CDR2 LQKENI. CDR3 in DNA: TGTGCCAGCTCACCCGCCTTGGGGGCGGACACTGAAGCTTTCTTT. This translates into CASSPALGADTEAFF. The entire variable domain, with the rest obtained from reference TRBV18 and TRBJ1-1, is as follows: NAGVMQNPRHLVRRRGQEARLRCSPMKGHSHVYWYRQLPEEGLKFMVYLQKENIIDESGMPKERFSAEFPKEGPSILRIQQVVRGDSAAYFCASSPALGADTEAFFGQGTRLTVV.

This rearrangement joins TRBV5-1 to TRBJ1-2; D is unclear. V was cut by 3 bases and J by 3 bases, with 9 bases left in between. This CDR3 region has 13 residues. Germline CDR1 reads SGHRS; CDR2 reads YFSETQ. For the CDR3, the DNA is TGCGCCAGCAGCTCGGGTTGGGACTATGGCTACACCTTC. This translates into CASSSGWDYGYTF.

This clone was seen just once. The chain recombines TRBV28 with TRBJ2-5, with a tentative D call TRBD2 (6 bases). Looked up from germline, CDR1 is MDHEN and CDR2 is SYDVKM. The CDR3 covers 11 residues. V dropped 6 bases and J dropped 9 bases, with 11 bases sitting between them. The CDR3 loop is CASSRIAAQYF. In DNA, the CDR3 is TGTGCCAGCAGCCGAATAGCGGCCCAGTACTTC.

The CDR3 spells CASSLPGLNEQFF. DNA of the CDR3: TGTGCCAGCAGTTTACCGGGTCTGAATGAGCAGTTCTTC. The rearrangement links TRBV12-3 or TRBV12-4 to TRBJ2-1, with D hard to call. The CDR3 spans 13 residues. V shed 2 bases and J shed 7 bases, with 9 bases lying between them.

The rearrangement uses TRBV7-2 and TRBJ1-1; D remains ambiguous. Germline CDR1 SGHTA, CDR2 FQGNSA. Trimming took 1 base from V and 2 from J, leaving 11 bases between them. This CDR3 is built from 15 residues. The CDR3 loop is CASSLGVGRNTEAFF. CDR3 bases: TGTGCCAGCAGCTTAGGGGTAGGTCGAAACACTGAAGCTTTCTTT.

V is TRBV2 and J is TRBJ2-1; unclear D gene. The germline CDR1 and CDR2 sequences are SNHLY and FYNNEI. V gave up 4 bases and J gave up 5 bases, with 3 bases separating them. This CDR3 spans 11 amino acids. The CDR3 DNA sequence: TGTGCCAGCAGTGGGGACAATGAGCAGTTCTTC. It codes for CASSGDNEQFF.

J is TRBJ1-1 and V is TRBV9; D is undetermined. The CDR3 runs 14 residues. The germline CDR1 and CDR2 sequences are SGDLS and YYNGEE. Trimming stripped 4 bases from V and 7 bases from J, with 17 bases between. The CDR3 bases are TGTGCCAGCAGCCCCCAGGCAGTATTCTATGAAGCTTTCTTT. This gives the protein CASSPQAVFYEAFF.

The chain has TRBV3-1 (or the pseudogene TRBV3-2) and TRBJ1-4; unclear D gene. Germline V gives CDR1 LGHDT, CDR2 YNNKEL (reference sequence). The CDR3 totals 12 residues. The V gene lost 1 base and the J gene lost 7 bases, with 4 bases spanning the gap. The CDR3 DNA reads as TGTGCCAGCAGCCAAGTAGGTGAAAAACTGTTTTTT. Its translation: CASSQVGEKLFF.